What follows describes a single T cell receptor (beta chain). Researchers took RNA transcripts and amplified the TCR beta CDR3 regions from them. HTBI primers drove first-round RT-PCR of the TCR CDR3. A single record per CDR3 protein comes from TCRdb applying MiXCR to the multiplex PCR reads. The profile shows over 350,000 distinct CDR3 sequences, roughly 20% of them singletons. Clinical symptoms, serum thyroxine, TRAb, thyroid ultrasound and orbital computed tomography informed diagnoses. The data were taken from a study of T cells in Graves' hyperthyroidism and ophthalmopathy. Sequenced: blood. This sequence was found in a man between 18 and 29 years old with Graves' ophthalmopathy.

The CDR3 coding sequence is TGTGCCACCAGTGATTTGCGATTTTCCGACCTACGGGCGGGGTTGAACACCGGGGAGCTGTTTTTT. Protein: CATSDLRFSDLRAGLNTGELFF. V usage is TRBV24-1 and J usage is TRBJ2-2, with a tentative D call TRBD2 (6 bases). With 0 bases removed from V and 1 base from J, the gap between germline ends came to 26 bases. The CDR3 consists of 22 residues. CDR1 is KGHDR, CDR2 SFDVKD, per germline.